One and the same sample provided the 2 T cell receptor beta chains below, sequenced in a study of CXCR3-negative and CXCR3-positive naive CD8 T cells. With UMI labels, 5' RACE was used to prepare the TRB cDNA libraries. Each CDR3 protein gets one entry in TCRdb, which reprocessed the 5' RACE reads and gives no DNA. This sample's clone table lists around 60,000 distinct CDR3 sequences. Sequencing was carried out using naive CXCR3- CD8+ T cells from blood. The subset: CD45RO-CCR7+CD27+CD95- naive CD8+ T cells lacking CXCR3 (TNR3-). These receptors all stem from a human donor in good health. Some clones in this sample may be carry-over from other donors' samples.

The chain is built from TRBV2 and TRBJ2-3; TCRdb gives TRBD1 as the D gene, but with no DNA this cannot be confirmed. The CDR3 has 13 amino acids. Germline V gene lookup returns CDR1 SNHLY and CDR2 FYNNEI. This CDR3 reads CASLAGLTDTQYF.

The J gene is TRBJ2-5, the V gene TRBV5-6; TCRdb's D call, TRBD2, is unchecked because there is no DNA. This CDR3 has 13 residues. Germline V gives CDR1 SGHDT, CDR2 YYEEEE. CDR3 residues: CASSLSGGETQYF.